This T cell receptor (beta chain) was identified during a study of shared clonotypes between healthy human individuals. In the study overall: Each donor contributed plates that comprised three CD4 naive, three CD4 memory, two CD8 naive and one CD8 memory. Findings and caveats of the study: Four donors held approximately 4.5% of naive CD4 clonotypes in common.

From CD4+ cells came CD45RA+ naive and CD45RA-negative memory subsets. Each cell subset's genomic DNA was divided evenly among several immunoSEQ plates. Sequencing was performed with immunoSEQ multiplex PCR; in TCRdb, only in-frame clones are kept and a portion is missing. This sample has under 850,000 clones; 55% to 80% occur once, and the top ten carry under 2%. This clone was recorded many times. The antigen is not known. The CDR3 runs 18 residues. After removal of 0 bases from V and 5 bases from J, the junction contained 11 bases not matched to a gene. From germline, CDR1 is SGHRS and CDR2 YFSETQ. This chain connects TRBV5-1 to TRBJ2-1, with 10 bases lining up with TRBD2. The sample comprised memory CD4+ T cells sorted from blood. Subset given: CD45RA-negative fraction. The clonotype was recovered from a woman in her twenties or thirties in good health. The CDR3, as DNA: TGCGCCAGCAGCTTGGTTTCTAGCGGGAGTGGCGGTAACAATGAGCAGTTCTTC. Protein product: CASSLVSSGSGGNNEQFF.